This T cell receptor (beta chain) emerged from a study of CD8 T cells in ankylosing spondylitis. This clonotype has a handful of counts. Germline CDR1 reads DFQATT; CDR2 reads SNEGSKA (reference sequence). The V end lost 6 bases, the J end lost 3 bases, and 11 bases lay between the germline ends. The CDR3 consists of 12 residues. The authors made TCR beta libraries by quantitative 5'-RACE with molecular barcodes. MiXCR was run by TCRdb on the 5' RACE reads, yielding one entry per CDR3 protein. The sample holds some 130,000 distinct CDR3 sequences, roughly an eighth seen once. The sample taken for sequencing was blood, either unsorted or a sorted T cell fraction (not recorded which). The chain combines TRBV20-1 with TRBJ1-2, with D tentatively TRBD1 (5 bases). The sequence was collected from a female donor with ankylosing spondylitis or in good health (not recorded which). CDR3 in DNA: TGCAGTGCCCCGACGGGGGACTATGGCTACACCTTC. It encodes CSAPTGDYGYTF.